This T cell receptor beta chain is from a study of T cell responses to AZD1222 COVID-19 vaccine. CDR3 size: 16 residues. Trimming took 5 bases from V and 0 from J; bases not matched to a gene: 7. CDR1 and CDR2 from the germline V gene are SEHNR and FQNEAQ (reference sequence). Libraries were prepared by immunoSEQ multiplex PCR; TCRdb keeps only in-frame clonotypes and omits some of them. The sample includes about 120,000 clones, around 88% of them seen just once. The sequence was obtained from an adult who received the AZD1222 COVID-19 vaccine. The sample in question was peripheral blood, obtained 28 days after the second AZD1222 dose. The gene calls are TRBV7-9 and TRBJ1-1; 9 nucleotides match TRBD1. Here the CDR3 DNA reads TGTGCCAGCAGCCGATCCGGGACAGGGATGAACACTGAAGCTTTCTTT. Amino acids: CASSRSGTGMNTEAFF. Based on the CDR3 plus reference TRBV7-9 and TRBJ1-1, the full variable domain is DTGVSQNPRHKITKRGQNVTFRCDPISEHNRLYWYRQTLGQGPEFLTYFQNEAQLEKSRLLSDRFSAERPKGSFSTLEIQRTEQGDSAMYLCASSRSGTGMNTEAFFGQGTRLTVV.